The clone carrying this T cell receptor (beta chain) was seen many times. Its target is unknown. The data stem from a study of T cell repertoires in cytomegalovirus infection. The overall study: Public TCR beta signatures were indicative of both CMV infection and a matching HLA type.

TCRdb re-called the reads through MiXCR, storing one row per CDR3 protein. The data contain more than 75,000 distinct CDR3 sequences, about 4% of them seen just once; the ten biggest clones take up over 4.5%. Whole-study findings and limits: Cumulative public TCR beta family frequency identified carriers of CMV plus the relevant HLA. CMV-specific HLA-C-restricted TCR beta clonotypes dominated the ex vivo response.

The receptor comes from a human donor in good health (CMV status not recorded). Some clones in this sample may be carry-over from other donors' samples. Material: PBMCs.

The CDR3 spells CASSFDSYNSPLHF. The DNA of the CDR3 is TGCGCCAGCAGCTTCGACAGTTATAATTCACCCCTCCACTTT. The gene calls are TRBV5-1 and TRBJ1-6, with D perhaps TRBD1 (5 bases). Germline CDR1 is SGHRS and CDR2 is YFSETQ. The CDR3 consists of 14 residues. V was cut by 2 bases and J by 4 bases, with 7 bases left in between.